These 20 T cell receptor beta chains originate from one sample sequenced in a study of T cell repertoires in cytomegalovirus infection. The antigens of these receptors remain unknown. TCRdb redid the calling of the reads with MiXCR, one entry per CDR3 protein. The data hold about 55,000 distinct CDR3 sequences, with roughly a fifth observed a single time. Here the sequenced sample was CD8+ T cells from cultured PBMCs, taken from culture after CMV antigen stimulation. Receptors were obtained from a human donor in good health (CMV status not recorded). Some clones in this sample may be carry-over from other donors' samples.

In its sample, this clonotype was seen a few times. J is TRBJ2-7 and V is TRBV19; D might be TRBD2 (5 bases). The CDR3 runs 13 residues. CDR1 is LNHDA and CDR2 is SQIVND in the germline V gene (reference sequence). V lost 2 bases and J 3 bases, leaving 8 bases between the germline ends. DNA for the CDR3: TGTGCCAGTAGTATACAAGCGGACTACGAGCAGTACTTC. As protein: CASSIQADYEQYF.

The chain uses TRBV7-9 and TRBJ2-1; TRBD2 aligns across 8 bases. After removal of 5 bases from V and 0 bases from J, the junction contained 9 bases not matched to a gene. Germline values: CDR1 SEHNR, CDR2 FQNEAQ (reference sequence). The CDR3 covers 17 residues. In DNA, the CDR3 is TGTGCCAGCAGCCCCTTAGCGGGGAGAAGCTCCTACAATGAGCAGTTCTTC. It yields the protein CASSPLAGRSSYNEQFF.

In this sample, this clonotype turned up once. V is TRBV27 and J is TRBJ2-1; 8 bases align to TRBD2. CDR3 length: 16 amino acids. Per germline, CDR1 MNHEY and CDR2 SMNVEV (reference sequence). Unmatched junction bases numbered 11, after V lost 6 bases and J lost 4 bases. CDR3 bases: TGTGCCAGCAGCCAGACCCCGACTAGCGCGTACAATGAGCAGTTCTTC. It translates to CASSQTPTSAYNEQFF.

This clonotype was seen a few times. The rearrangement uses TRBV9 and TRBJ1-3, with 8 nucleotides matching TRBD1. V trimming: 3 bases; J trimming: 0 bases; junction bases outside the gene matches: 5. The CDR3 sequence is 16 residues long. Germline V gives CDR1 SGDLS, CDR2 YYNGEE. The CDR3 DNA reads as TGTGCCAGCAGCGAGAGGGACAGGTACTCTGGAAACACCATATATTTT. Protein product: CASSERDRYSGNTIYF.

The gene calls are TRBV2 and TRBJ2-7; 15 bases are shared with TRBD2. J gave up 1 base and V 0 bases, and 7 bases lay outside the gene matches. Germline-derived CDR1 and CDR2 are SNHLY and FYNNEI. The CDR3 runs 19 residues. CDR3 nucleotide sequence: TGTGCCAGCAGTGAAGCGGGGACTAGCGGGAGGACCGATTCCTACGAGCAGTACTTC. Residues: CASSEAGTSGRTDSYEQYF.

This clonotype rates as medium-sized. V is TRBV6-2 or TRBV6-3 and J is TRBJ1-1; D gene ambiguous. Deletions cut 5 bases from V and 1 base from J, with 2 bases between. CDR1 is MNHEY and CDR2 is SVGEGT in the germline V gene. The CDR3 loop spans 11 amino acids. CDR3 nucleotide sequence: TGTGCCAGCAGTCCGAACACTGAAGCTTTCTTT. Encoded protein: CASSPNTEAFF.

This clonotype has a single count. Given the absence of the conserved phenylalanine or tryptophan at the CDR3 end, a read error is likely. The rearrangement joins TRBV25-1 to TRBJ1-2; D might be TRBD1 (6 bases). This CDR3 comprises 15 residues. Germline CDR1 and CDR2: MGHDK and SYGVNS. V was clipped by 4 bases and J by 2 bases, with 14 bases between them. CDR3 residues: CASSATGRGNYGYTL. The CDR3, as DNA: TGTGCCAGCAGTGCCACAGGGAGGGGCAACTATGGCTACACCTTG.

The chain employs TRBV6-6 and TRBJ2-5; D not certain. Germline CDR1 is MNHNY and CDR2 is SVGAGI (reference sequence). CDR3 length equals 14 residues. With 7 bases removed from V and 2 bases from J, the gap between germline ends came to 14 bases. CDR3 sequence: CASTPWAEQETQYF. The CDR3, as DNA: TGTGCCAGCACGCCTTGGGCGGAACAAGAGACCCAGTACTTC.

By share, this clonotype counts as medium-sized (0.01 to 0.1%). The CDR3 DNA reads as TGTGCCAGCAGACCAGGACGACTCTCTGGAAACACCATATATTTT. Protein: CASRPGRLSGNTIYF. The chain carries TRBV28 and TRBJ1-3; no clear D. V lost 6 bases and J lost 0, with 12 bases in between. CDR1 and CDR2 from the germline V gene are MDHEN and SYDVKM. This CDR3 comprises 15 residues. The whole variable domain, remainder taken from reference TRBV28 and TRBJ1-3, is DVKVTQSSRYLVKRTGEKVFLECVQDMDHENMFWYRQDPGLGLRLIYFSYDVKMKEKGDIPEGYSVSREKKERFSLILESASTNQTSMYLCASRPGRLSGNTIYFGEGSWLTVV.

CDR3 protein: CASSQDNRGSQPQHF. In nucleotides, the CDR3 is TGCGCCAGCAGCCAAGACAACCGGGGTAGTCAGCCCCAGCATTTT. V gene TRBV4-1 combines with J gene TRBJ1-5; no clear D. V was trimmed by 0 bases and J by 6 bases, leaving 12 bases between them. CDR1 MGHRA and CDR2 YSYEKL come from the germline V gene. The CDR3 is 15 amino acids.

This chain links TRBV10-2 with TRBJ1-2; the D gene is possibly TRBD1 (6 bases). V was pared by 1 base and J by 8 bases, with 8 bases between. The CDR3 loop spans 12 amino acids. CDR1 is WSHSY, CDR2 SAAADI, per germline. The CDR3: CASSEFGGGYTF. The CDR3 nucleotides are TGCGCCAGCAGTGAGTTTGGGGGCGGCTACACCTTC.

The chain carries TRBV7-8 and TRBJ2-3; D possibly corresponds to TRBD1 (6 bases). The V end lost 4 bases, the J end lost 6 bases, and 17 bases lay between the germline ends. Germline-derived CDR1 and CDR2 are SGHVS and FQNEAQ. The CDR3 consists of 15 residues. Here the CDR3 reads CASSSRGGMADTQYF. The CDR3 nucleotides are TGTGCCAGCAGCTCCCGAGGGGGTATGGCGGATACGCAGTATTTT.

This clonotype has just one count. The chain employs TRBV6-6 and TRBJ2-7; 11 bases line up with TRBD1. V lost 5 bases, J lost 3 bases, and 6 bases stayed unmatched. The CDR3 has 15 residues. The germline V gene encodes CDR1 MNHNY and CDR2 SVGAGI (reference sequence). The CDR3 region is CASSTRDRGFYEQYF. The CDR3 DNA sequence: TGTGCCAGCAGTACTCGGGACAGGGGGTTCTACGAGCAGTACTTC.

The chain employs TRBV4-3 and TRBJ2-7, with D tentatively TRBD2 (6 bases). The V and J ends lost 0 bases and 3 bases respectively, with 12 bases between them. The CDR3 is made up of 15 amino acids. CDR1 and CDR2 (germline): LGHNA, YSLEER. CDR3 protein: CASSQDWGDSYEQYF. The CDR3 DNA follows: TGCGCCAGCAGCCAAGATTGGGGGGATAGCTACGAGCAGTACTTC.

This chain connects TRBV11-2 to TRBJ2-1; D is uncertain. The V end lost 4 bases, the J end lost 8 bases, and 18 bases lay between the germline ends. From germline, CDR1 is SGHAT and CDR2 FQNNGV. The CDR3 covers 15 residues. The CDR3 region is CASSSSLGRSYEQFF. CDR3 bases: TGTGCCAGCAGCTCCTCTCTCGGGCGATCCTATGAGCAGTTCTTC. Full variable domain (rest looked up from reference TRBV11-2 and TRBJ2-1): EAGVAQSPRYKIIEKRQSVAFWCNPISGHATLYWYQQILGQGPKLLIQFQNNGVVDDSQLPKDRFSAERLKGVDSTLKIQPAKLEDSAVYLCASSSSLGRSYEQFFGPGTRLTVL.

V and J are TRBV12-3 or TRBV12-4 and TRBJ2-7; D is unresolved. Trimming removed 5 bases at V and 0 bases at J, with 5 bases between. This CDR3 comprises 12 residues. CDR3 in DNA: TGTGCCAGCAGTGTGGGCTCCTACGAGCAGTACTTC. It translates to CASSVGSYEQYF.

This chain joins TRBV6-2 or TRBV6-3 and TRBJ1-1; 7 bases agree with TRBD1. The CDR3 has 13 amino acids. V lost 7 bases and J lost 5; bases outside the gene matches: 7. Germline V gives CDR1 MNHEY, CDR2 SVGEGT. CDR3 region: CASTMGQWTEAFF. The CDR3 coding sequence is TGTGCCAGCACCATGGGACAGTGGACTGAAGCTTTCTTT.

This clonotype was seen only a few times. The rearrangement uses TRBV7-6 and TRBJ2-7; no clear D. Germline CDR1 SGHVS, CDR2 FNYEAQ. The V and J ends lost 1 base and 5 bases respectively, with 9 bases between them. The CDR3 covers 13 residues. The CDR3 here is CASSLEGKDEQYF. The CDR3 nucleotides are TGTGCCAGCAGCTTAGAGGGTAAGGACGAGCAGTACTTC.

The chain joins TRBV6-8 to TRBJ2-7; D remains unclear. The CDR3 is 13 residues long. The germline V and J ends were trimmed by 7 bases and 3 bases, with 13 bases remaining between them. Per the germline V gene, CDR1 is MNHGY and CDR2 is SAAAGT. The CDR3 DNA reads TGTGCCAGCACTCAAAAACTCGGCTACGAGCAGTACTTC. This translates into CASTQKLGYEQYF.

The V call is TRBV11-2, the J call TRBJ1-2; perhaps TRBD1 as D (5 bases). Germline CDR1 reads SGHAT; CDR2 reads FQNNGV. The V and J ends lost 5 bases and 5 bases respectively, with 21 bases between them. This CDR3 is 16 amino acids long. The chain's CDR3 is CASSLNPGQGRYGYTF. The CDR3 DNA is TGTGCCAGCAGCCTAAACCCGGGGCAGGGTCGGTATGGCTACACCTTC.